The T cell receptor (beta chain) under discussion was sequenced for a study of HIV-infected patients and healthy controls (dated by TCRdb to the mid-2010s). Context from the whole study: The study tested whether deep TCR repertoire sequencing of HIV patients' small blood samples could capture immune perturbation and reconstitution. Study-level results and caveats: The study cohorts differed slightly in age and sex profile, but those differences did not account for the observed differences in diversity. In HIV-infected patients, the apparent post-therapy recovery of the Gini index was not replicated in size-matched repertoire data. Healthy control repertoires showed roughly threefold more distinct CDR3s and higher Shannon diversity than untreated HIV+ repertoires. HIV-infected repertoires showed significantly elevated mean Gini indices relative to controls, which possibly reflects oligoclonality. Pairing of alpha and beta chains was not determined in the samples. Unequal numbers of distinct sequences between patients and controls complicated comparisons, and size-matching overweighted rare events from HIV-infected data. Both the Jaccard index and the count of highly shared sequences showed that healthy controls shared more CDR3s between individuals than HIV+ patients did. Mean usage differed significantly between HIV-infected patients and controls for eight alpha and eight beta V genes. Alpha-chain CDR3s from MAIT cells appeared at high frequency in healthy controls but were severely depleted in HIV+ repertoires. The study did not determine donor HLA types. During therapy, a significant decrease in frequency was seen for HIV-associated CDR3s, whereas no significant change was found for CMV-associated CDR3s, although most of them became more frequent. The dynamics of distinct T-cell subpopulations could not be separated, and sequencing depth was restricted, because whole blood was used. Processing included only sixteen HIV-infected individuals, and this was regarded by the authors as a major limit on how widely the findings apply.

Roughly 0.55 ug RNA was reverse transcribed with SuperScript III using primers against the alpha and beta constant regions. Separate libraries for the alpha and beta chains were generated through chain-specific third strand synthesis that incorporated multiplexing indices. The protocol used a single primer pair to amplify all rearrangements within a chain, which avoided primer bias, and attached molecular barcodes to each cDNA molecule. The SP2 sequencing primer site and a random hexamer were carried on a 5' RACE adapter, to which purified cDNA was joined by T4 RNA Ligase 1. The authors primed second strand synthesis from the SP2 site with Phusion polymerase and used slow temperature ramps to favor optimal annealing. The 12-nucleotide barcode on each molecule comprised two random hexamer sequences, both introduced before amplification and concatenated. A brief initial PCR introduced P5 and P7 adapter elements together with a second index, and a roughly 25-cycle amplification PCR using P5s and P7 primers was subsequently performed. The libraries went through 25 to 35 PCR cycles in total, were quantified on a Qubit, were sized on a Bioanalyzer, and were diluted to 3 to 4 nM. Normalized libraries were sequenced on an Illumina MiSeq with 2 x 250 paired-end kits. Reverse transcription reactions underwent purification over MinElute columns, with elution into 10 ul Tris-Cl. A 1:1 ratio of AMPure XP beads was used to clean the adapter ligations after they had run for roughly 23 hours at 16 degrees C. The study's processing was this. Demultiplexed FASTQ files were processed with a modified Decombinator that output V, J, insert and barcode information. Sequences sharing a barcode but differing from the dominant sequence were discarded as errors, and barcodes clustered at Levenshtein distance 3 were counted to estimate original cDNA molecules. For downstream analyses, the R packages ineq, vegan, igraph and RCytoscape were used, along with IMGT nomenclature and CDR3 definitions. The authors computed V gene usage over distinct sequences and counted each TCR a single time to avoid skew from clonal expansion. Whenever two unique CDR3 amino acid sequences within a donor differed by a single Levenshtein edit, similarity networks linked them. Published HIV-specific CDR3s (about 83 alpha, 600 to 750 beta) and CMV-specific CDR3s (roughly twelve alpha, a few hundred beta) were compiled and searched for in the repertoires. It was shown by random subsampling to size-matched repertoires that the decreased diversity of patients was not caused by their lower sequence numbers. TCRdb ran its own pipeline on the public reads, namely fastp trimming at Q25 and MiXCR clone calling, and kept in-frame beta chains. CDR3 protein sequences are deduplicated, and each keeps its most common genes and DNA. The V and J calls, along with clone size, are taken from TCRdb and not from the paper's own processing. In this sample the table shows about 24,000 distinct CDR3 sequences, 8% to 10% of which occur a single time. The ten top clones hold 3% to 4.5% of the sample.

Whole blood was used without cell fractionation, so all unsorted peripheral T cells were reflected in the repertoire. Ten uninfected healthy donors were sampled as controls, four of whom were sampled twice about 3 months apart. For RNA extraction, an approximately 2.5 ml sample of peripheral blood was drawn into Tempus tubes. The TURBO-DNase kit was used to remove leftover genomic DNA, and GLOBINclear was used to deplete globin mRNA. From the germline V gene, CDR1 is SGHDT and CDR2 is YYEEEE. The CDR3 numbers 15 residues from cysteine through phenylalanine. Just CDR3 DNA is preserved here, 45 bases in frame from base 1. V has 4 bases trimmed and J has 0 bases trimmed; junction bases matching no gene number 4. This clonotype was counted at least ten times. This clone's antigen is unknown. Base qualities are not recorded, but no much larger clone differs from it by a single base.

The sequence was collected from an adult in good health. The rearranged segments are TRBV5-6 and TRBJ2-3, with 8 middle bases fitting TRBD2. Material: blood. CDR3 region: CASSPGGGSTDTQYF. The base sequence is TGTGCCAGCAGCCCGGGGGGGGGTAGCACAGATACGCAGTATTTT. Full variable domain (CDR3 extended with the reference TRBV5-6 and TRBJ2-3 proteins): DAGVTQSPTHLIKTRGQQVTLRCSPKSGHDTVSWYQQALGQGPQFIFQYYEEEERQRGNFPDRFSGHQFPNYSSELNVNALLLGDSALYLCASSPGGGSTDTQYFGPGTRLTVL.